A single sample gave rise to the 5 T cell receptor beta chains below, sequenced in a study of blood T cells in healthy people across ages. A second PCR of about 6 to 12 cycles used a sample-barcoded 5' primer and a J-beta primer mix. TCRdb called the 5' RACE reads again in MiXCR, with one record for every CDR3 protein. There are hundreds of thousands of distinct CDR3 sequences in the sample; less than 35% occur only once, and around 15% lies in the top ten. The sequenced material came from blood. The source of these receptors is a woman aged 80 or over in good health.

This clonotype was detected many times. The chain uses TRBV2 and TRBJ2-5, with D possibly matching TRBD2 (7 bases). Germline CDR1 SNHLY, CDR2 FYNNEI. Deletions cut 6 bases from V and 5 bases from J, with 13 bases between. The CDR3 extends over 13 amino acids. CDR3 region: CASSGGHGETQYF. As DNA, the CDR3 is TGTGCCAGCAGCGGGGGGCACGGGGAGACCCAGTACTTC. Filled out from reference TRBV2 and TRBJ2-5, the complete variable domain reads EPEVTQTPSHQVTQMGQEVILRCVPISNHLYFYWYRQILGQKVEFLVSFYNNEISEKSEIFDDQFSVERPDGSNFTLKIRSTKLEDSAMYFCASSGGHGETQYFGPGTRLLVL.

This clonotype was seen ten or more times. The V gene is TRBV15, the J gene TRBJ2-3, with 7 bases aligning to TRBD2. CDR3 length equals 14 residues. Germline CDR1 and CDR2: LNHNV and YYDKDF (reference sequence). The V segment lost 6 bases and the J segment 1 base; nucleotides outside the gene matches: 4. The CDR3 sequence is CATRASGGTDTQYF. CDR3 nucleotides: TGTGCCACCAGAGCTAGCGGCGGCACAGATACGCAGTATTTT.

This clonotype was seen many times. The V call is TRBV10-3, the J call TRBJ2-1; D tentatively fits TRBD1 or TRBD2 (5 bases each). Between the trimmed V and J ends, which lost 5 bases and 5 bases, there was a span of 19 bases. The V gene's germline CDR1 is ENHRY and CDR2 SYGVKD. The CDR3 runs 16 residues. CDR3 sequence reads: CAISKGARQTNNEQFF. CDR3 in DNA: TGTGCCATCAGTAAAGGGGCCCGCCAGACTAACAATGAGCAGTTCTTC.

The rearrangement uses TRBV7-2 and TRBJ2-3, with 12 bases lining up with TRBD2. The V segment lost 6 bases and the J segment 5 bases; nucleotides outside the gene matches: 6. Germline CDR1 is SGHTA and CDR2 is FQGNSA. The CDR3 consists of 15 residues. The CDR3 here is CASSSSGRVGDTQYF. The DNA of the CDR3 is TGTGCCAGCAGTTCTAGCGGGAGGGTTGGAGATACGCAGTATTTT. Together with reference TRBV7-2 and TRBJ2-3, the CDR3 gives the full variable domain: GAGVSQSPSNKVTEKGKDVELRCDPISGHTALYWYRQSLGQGLEFLIYFQGNSAPDKSGLPSDRFSAERTGGSVSTLTIQRTQQEDSAVYLCASSSSGRVGDTQYFGPGTRLTVL.

This clonotype was seen a few times. The V and J genes are TRBV30 and TRBJ1-5; D is uncertain. Per germline, CDR1 GTSNPN and CDR2 SVGIG (reference sequence). Trimming cost V 3 bases and J 4 bases, with 10 bases left between them. The length of the CDR3 is 13 residues. In nucleotides, the CDR3 is TGTGCCTGGAGCTCCGGCTTAAATCAGCCCCAGCATTTT. Its translation: CAWSSGLNQPQHF.